This TCR beta chain emerged from a study of vaccination effects on CD4 cells after COVID-19 (dated by TCRdb to 2022 to 2024). About the full investigation: In the ViraFEST assay, PBMC were stimulated with viral peptide pools, and antigen-specific CD4+ T cell clonotypes were then identified by expansion using TCR sequencing. Each well held under 2.5 million PBMC cultured in IMDM containing around 5% human AB serum, roughly 10 IU/ml IL-2 and gentamicin, along with roughly 10 ug/ml peptides. The full study included some 10 COVID-19 convalescent patients and several SARS-CoV-2-naive healthy vaccine recipients. Across the study, the median time from the second dose to post-vaccine sampling was 72 days (range 14 to 241). SARS-CoV-2 spike-specific CD4+ TCR repertoires from before and after mRNA vaccination were compared in COVID-19 convalescent patients and in infection-naive vaccine recipients. Cultures from other donors in the study were sequenced with the Oncomine TCR Beta short-read assay on an Illumina iSeq 100. Summary of the overall study and its limitations: The study was limited by a small number of convalescent patients, and early post-infection timepoints were lacking. Marked clonal contraction was observed in both infection-induced and vaccine-induced clones at late post-vaccination timepoints, consistent with waning T cell responses. In healthy vaccine recipients, vaccine-induced clones were almost all SARS-CoV-2 mono-reactive, with only 1 of 255 cross-reactive with common cold coronaviruses.

The CDR3 measures 12 amino acids from cysteine to phenylalanine. Only CDR3 DNA remains: 36 bases, in frame from the first base. CDR1 and CDR2, per the germline V gene (reference sequence), are LGHDT and YNNKEL. Relative to germline, V is missing 5 bases and J is missing 7 bases, with 3 bases of the junction outside any gene match. Libraries were prepared through the immunoSEQ multiplex PCR assay. DNA from the cultured and isolated CD4+ T cells underwent TCR beta CDR3 sequencing. In the source study's methods: Non-productive TCR sequences were discarded, and reads were trimmed to the CDR3 region, with only CDR3s of 7 or more amino acids retained. The MANAFEST web app was used to identify antigen-specific clonotypes by comparing expansion in peptide wells with expansion in reference cultures. To count as positive, a clone had to show expansion at FDR<0.05 compared with the reference and with all other wells, an odds ratio above 5, and a frequency above 0.1% in two replicate wells. A clonotype was defined as cross-reactive if the clonotype was significantly expanded both in SARS-CoV-2 spike wells and in at least one common cold coronavirus spike condition. CDR3 similarity was assessed by Levenshtein distance using the stringdist R package, and unrooted trees were constructed with ape in R 3.6.1. Imported from immuneACCESS, the table was reduced by TCRdb to in-frame sequences with V and J called. These copies leave out some clones; in studies compared against another copy, an unresolved V gene accounts for under half, and the cause of the remainder is not known. V and J calls and clone size are those listed in that table; D and trimming were worked out from the DNA. Here the sample has some 40,000 clones; around 71% occur a single time. The top ten clones comprise approximately 8% of the sample.

Details on this clone: Its antigen remains undetermined. No base quality values were provided; no much bigger clone lies one nucleotide off.

After more than 9 days of culture, CD4+ T cells were isolated with the EasySep CD4+ T cell isolation kit. Two doses of either the BNT162b2 or the mRNA-1273 mRNA SARS-CoV-2 vaccine were administered to participants. Negative nucleocapsid antibody results before and after vaccination confirmed that the healthy vaccine recipients had no prior SARS-CoV-2 infection. On days 3 and 7, half of the culture medium was replaced with fresh IL-2-containing medium. Unless noted otherwise, every peptide stimulation condition was grown in triplicate wells. Using Ficoll-Paque Plus gradient centrifugation, PBMC were separated from whole blood and then either used fresh or cryopreserved at -140C. The QIAamp micro DNA kit was used to extract genomic DNA from the cultured CD4+ T cells.

This clonotype was obtained from a human donor who received a COVID-19 vaccine. The sequencing used CD4+ T cells from PBMCs cultured without peptide, collected after COVID-19 vaccination. Here the chain combines TRBV3-1 (or the pseudogene TRBV3-2) and TRBJ1-1; TRBD1 aligns with 8 central bases. The DNA sequence reads TGTGCCAGCAGCTTACAGGGGGTTGAAGCTTTCTTT. Protein translation: CASSLQGVEAFF.